This T cell receptor beta chain was recorded in a study of cytomegalovirus exposure and HLA in healthy donors. Overall study results and limits: Sequencing depth across donors, presence/absence analyses assumed, was roughly uniform. In vitro experiments confirmed that three CMV-associated chains were specific for CMV antigens.

This clone occurred a few times. The antigen is unknown. Primers: 60 Vbeta forward and 13 Jbeta reverse. Using immunoSEQ multiplex PCR, the repertoire was profiled, and TCRdb retains in-frame clones only, with some absent. Of about 140,000 clones in the sample, roughly 85% were seen once. Germline CDR1 and CDR2: SGHRS and YFSETQ. The V and J ends lost 0 bases and 0 bases, in that order; junction bases with no gene match: 15. The CDR3 loop spans 21 amino acids. The sample consisted of PBMCs. This rearrangement joins TRBV5-1 to TRBJ2-1; 10 positions match TRBD2. The TCR originated in a man aged 40-49 years in good health and CMV-seropositive. CDR3 DNA: TGCGCCAGCAGCTTGGGCGGGGGGCGGACTAGCGGACCCAGCTCCTACAATGAGCAGTTCTTC. Protein product: CASSLGGGRTSGPSSYNEQFF.